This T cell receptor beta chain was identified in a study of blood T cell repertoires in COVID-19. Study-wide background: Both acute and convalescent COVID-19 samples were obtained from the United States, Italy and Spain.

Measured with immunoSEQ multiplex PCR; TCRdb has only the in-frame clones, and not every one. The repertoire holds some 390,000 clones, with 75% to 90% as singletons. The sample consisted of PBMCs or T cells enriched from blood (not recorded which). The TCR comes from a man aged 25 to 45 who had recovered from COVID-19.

DNA for the CDR3: TGCAGCGTTGACAGGGGTAATGAGCAGTTCTTC. Translation: CSVDRGNEQFF. The J gene is TRBJ2-1, the V gene TRBV29-1, with D possibly TRBD1 on 6 matching bases. Trimming removed 3 bases from V and 7 bases from J, with 7 bases in between. From germline, CDR1 is SQVTM and CDR2 ANQGSEA. This CDR3 has 11 amino acids.